This T cell receptor beta chain was found in a study of graft-versus-host responses after intestinal transplantation. Measured with immunoSEQ multiplex PCR; TCRdb has only the in-frame clones, and not every one. The repertoire holds about 82,000 clones, with 90% to 95% as singletons. A note on this clone: Its antigen is unidentified.

The length of the CDR3 is 15 residues. Per the germline V gene, CDR1 is MGHRA and CDR2 is YSYEKL. With 1 base removed from V and 2 bases from J, the gap between germline ends came to 10 bases. Sequencing used unstimulated CD4+ T cells sorted from spleen or lymph node cells, obtained before intestinal transplant. The sequence came from a human donor who received an intestinal transplant. The V and J genes are TRBV4-1 and TRBJ2-3, with D unresolved. Here the CDR3 DNA reads TGCGCCAGCAGCCAAGTAACAGTAACCACAGATACGCAGTATTTT. It codes for CASSQVTVTTDTQYF.